What follows are 9 T cell receptor beta chains derived from one specimen sequenced in a study of T-cell reconstitution after alpha-beta-depleted transplantation in children. Unique molecular identifiers were used to barcode this TCRbeta library. TCRdb re-analysed the PCR reads in MiXCR, keeping a single row per CDR3 protein. This sample yields roughly 790,000 distinct CDR3 sequences, of which approximately 15% are seen a single time; just under 5% belongs to the top ten. The material sequenced was PBMCs, mostly from graft donor cells, taken 360 days after TCRalphabeta/CD19-depleted stem cell transplant. The origin of the receptors is a male patient under 18 who had a stem cell transplant for acute lymphoblastic leukemia, so the T cells may come from the graft donor.

There are a few counts of this clonotype. The chain has TRBV20-1 and TRBJ2-7, with 11 bases matching TRBD2. This CDR3 comprises 14 residues. Germline V lookup: CDR1 DFQATT, CDR2 SNEGSKA (reference sequence). V lost 6 bases and J lost 6; bases outside the gene matches: 10. The CDR3: CSADISGRAGEQYF. CDR3 nucleotides: TGCAGTGCCGACATTAGCGGGAGGGCCGGCGAGCAGTACTTC.

This clonotype was seen more than once but under ten times. The chain recombines TRBV29-1 with TRBJ2-1; D is ambiguous. CDR3 length: 14 amino acids. V lost 3 bases, J lost 3 bases, and 12 bases lay in between. Germline CDR1 SQVTM, CDR2 ANQGSEA. The CDR3 region is CSVESKELYNEQFF. The CDR3 region has the DNA TGCAGCGTTGAGTCGAAGGAACTCTACAATGAGCAGTTCTTC.

This clonotype showed up just a few times. This chain joins TRBV5-1 and TRBJ2-4; tentatively, D is TRBD1 (6 bases). The CDR3 consists of 15 residues. V lost 2 bases to trimming and J lost 3 bases, with 12 bases between them. Germline V gene data show CDR1 as SGHRS and CDR2 as YFSETQ. The CDR3 here is CASSFETGVKNIQYF. In DNA, the CDR3 is TGCGCCAGCAGCTTTGAGACAGGAGTCAAAAACATTCAGTACTTC.

The chain joins TRBV21-1 to TRBJ2-1; TRBD2 was called by the table and not checked on the DNA. TRBV21-1 is a documented pseudogene. This CDR3 comprises 17 residues. In DNA, the CDR3 is TGTGCCAGCAGCAAAGGCTGGAGGGAGGCCCCCTACAATGAGCAGTTCTTC. This encodes CASSKGWREAPYNEQFF.

The gene calls are TRBV20-1 and TRBJ2-1; TRBD2 agrees at 10 bases. V lost 6 bases, J lost 1 base, and 6 bases stayed unmatched. There are 15 residues in the CDR3. Germline-derived CDR1 and CDR2 are DFQATT and SNEGSKA (reference sequence). CDR3 sequence: CSARKLAGSYNEQFF. In DNA form, the CDR3 reads TGCAGTGCGAGAAAACTAGCGGGATCCTACAATGAGCAGTTCTTC.

In its sample, this clonotype was seen a few times. The chain joins TRBV28 to TRBJ2-6; weak D call: TRBD1 (6 bases). Between the trimmed V and J ends, which lost 2 bases and 0 bases, there was a span of 11 bases. In germline, CDR1 is MDHEN, CDR2 SYDVKM. The CDR3 covers 17 residues. The CDR3 loop reads CASSLEGRGSGANVLTF. In nucleotides, the CDR3 is TGTGCCAGCAGTTTAGAGGGCAGGGGCTCTGGGGCCAACGTCCTGACTTTC. The variable domain in full, with the rest retrieved from reference TRBV28 and TRBJ2-6, is DVKVTQSSRYLVKRTGEKVFLECVQDMDHENMFWYRQDPGLGLRLIYFSYDVKMKEKGDIPEGYSVSREKKERFSLILESASTNQTSMYLCASSLEGRGSGANVLTFGAGSRLTVL.

Ten or more counts support this clonotype. The chain links TRBV7-9 to TRBJ1-2; 8 bases match TRBD1. CDR1 and CDR2 (germline): SEHNR, FQNEAQ (reference sequence). This CDR3 is 15 amino acids long. V shed 5 bases, J shed 8 bases, and the junction held 13 bases outside the gene matches. CDR3 amino acids: CASSTSDRGLEGYTF. The DNA of the CDR3 is TGTGCCAGCAGCACCTCTGACAGGGGATTGGAGGGCTACACCTTC.

The chain couples TRBV2 to TRBJ2-7; 7 bases line up with TRBD1. The CDR3 is 13 amino acids. Germline V gene lookup returns CDR1 SNHLY and CDR2 FYNNEI. The junction had 9 bases not matched to a gene; V was cut back by 8 bases and J by 5 bases. The CDR3 protein is CASGRKRGHEQYF. CDR3 nucleotide sequence: TGTGCCAGCGGACGCAAAAGGGGGCACGAGCAGTACTTC.

This clonotype was observed a few times. The J gene is TRBJ2-1, the V gene TRBV9; 8 nucleotides match TRBD2. The CDR3 is 15 residues long. CDR1 is SGDLS and CDR2 is YYNGEE in the germline V gene. The V gene end was trimmed by 0 bases and the J gene end by 8 bases; junction bases not matched to a gene: 7. CDR3: CASSVGLARQYEQFF. The CDR3 region has the DNA TGTGCCAGCAGCGTAGGACTAGCGAGACAGTATGAGCAGTTCTTC.